This T cell receptor beta chain was found in a study of low-dose radiotherapy and immunotherapy resistance in tumors (dated by TCRdb to about 2022). About the study as a whole: In Cohort 1, 0.5 Gy per fraction was delivered every 2 weeks, and a total PTV dose of 6.5 Gy was prescribed. In Cohort 2, 1 Gy per fraction was delivered every two weeks, for a total of 13 Gy over 26 weeks. Patients were given nivolumab as a 240 mg flat dose every two weeks and ipilimumab at 1 mg/kg every six weeks, with both drugs delivered intravenously. Cyclophosphamide 200 mg/m2 was administered intravenously every two weeks, one day before each radiation and immunotherapy administration. Starting on cycle 1 day 1, patients took 300 mg of aspirin by mouth once daily for four cycles. Superscript III and a set of TRAV- and TRBV-specific primers were used to synthesize first-strand cDNA, so that both TCRalpha and TCRbeta chains were covered. The trial did not randomize participants into treatment groups. Eight patients were included in the translational analysis, namely three from the first dose cohort plus the first five from the second dose cohort.

This clonotype has ten or more counts. The antigen it binds to is not known. Base qualities are not recorded, but no much larger clone differs from it by a single base. The sequencer was an Illumina HiSeq 2500. A roughly 19-cycle PCR with Phusion amplified the TCRs, pairing a constant-region primer with the adapter that was attached to the V primers. The MessageAmp II aRNA Amplification Kit was used to amplify the isolated mRNA, with in vitro transcription run for roughly 15 hours at 37 degrees C. The Dynabeads mRNA DIRECT Purification Kit was used to isolate mRNA for TCR sequencing. Indexed Illumina adapters were added in a second Phusion PCR of 25 cycles, after which AMPure XP beads were used to purify the products. In the authors' own workflow: Using custom Perl scripts, TCR sequences encoding the same protein were pooled, out-of-frame sequences were removed, and the abundance of each clonotype was computed. TCR sequences supported by only a single read were excluded from analysis. The metrics used to describe the repertoires included Shannon entropy, Gini index, clonality, richness, and the frequency of TCRs shared between repertoires. The public reads were reanalyzed by TCRdb: fastp trimming at Q25, MiXCR alignment, in-frame beta chains only. All rows with the same CDR3 protein become a single entry with the most common DNA and genes. TCRdb's processing, not the study's, gives the V and J calls here. The sample includes about 52,000 distinct CDR3 sequences, with approximately 35% observed a single time. The ten most abundant clones make up 7.5% to 9.5% of the sample.

V drops 6 bases and J drops 9 bases, leaving 18 bases in between. Per the germline V gene, SNHLY is the CDR1 and FYNNEI is the CDR2. Including cysteine and phenylalanine, the CDR3 has 14 amino acids. Only the CDR3 portion is preserved as DNA: 42 bases, with reading frame beginning at the first base. Per the publication, the time point label means: after trial treatment. Sample treatment or condition, as interpreted from the label and publication: LDRT plus nivolumab, ipilimumab, low-dose cyclophosphamide and aspirin (RACIN trial). Donors were enrolled in RACIN, a single-arm phase I dose-escalation trial combining nivolumab, ipilimumab, aspirin, low-dose cyclophosphamide and low-dose radiotherapy. Patients with advanced, TIL-negative solid tumors were considered eligible.

Sequenced material: PBMCs, taken after low-dose radiotherapy plus immunotherapy. The chain was built from TRBV2 and TRBJ2-1, and TRBD2 may be the D gene, going by 5 matching bases. The TCR sequence derives from a male donor with rectosigmoid adenocarcinoma. This receptor carries the CDR3 CASRTDTASSEQFF. The DNA reads as follows: TGTGCCAGCAGAACCGATACCGCTAGCAGTGAGCAGTTCTTC.